This T cell receptor (beta chain) is drawn from a study of CD8+ T cells in alopecia areata. Peripheral blood and lesional scalp punch biopsies were taken from alopecia areata patients. Trimming left V 6 bases short and J 6 bases short, with 14 bases between. Per germline, CDR1 MNHEY and CDR2 SVGAGI. This CDR3 spans 13 amino acids. This clone has at least ten counts. Once RNA had been extracted, it was reverse transcribed into cDNA to act as the sequencing template. The protocol was immunoSEQ multiplex PCR, while the TCRdb copy is restricted to in-frame clones and leaves out a portion. The sample lists 150,000 to 200,000 clones, around 50% seen once, with roughly 14% in the top ten.

This receptor was obtained from a human donor with alopecia areata. V gene TRBV6-5 combines with J gene TRBJ1-2; a possible D gene is TRBD1 (5 bases). Sequences were derived from CD4+ T cells sorted from blood, sampled at week 0. The CDR3 coding sequence is TGTGCCAGCAGCCTCACGGGGACGGATGGCTACACCTTC. Protein sequence: CASSLTGTDGYTF.